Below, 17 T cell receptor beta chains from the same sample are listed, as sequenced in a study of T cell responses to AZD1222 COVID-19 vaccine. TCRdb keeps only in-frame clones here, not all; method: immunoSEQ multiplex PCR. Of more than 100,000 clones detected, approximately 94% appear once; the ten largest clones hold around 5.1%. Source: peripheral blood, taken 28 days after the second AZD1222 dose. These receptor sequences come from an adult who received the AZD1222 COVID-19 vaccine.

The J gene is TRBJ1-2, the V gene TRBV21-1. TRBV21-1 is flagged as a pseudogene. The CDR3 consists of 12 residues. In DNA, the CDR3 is TGTGCCAGCCGAGAGGAAATATATGGCTACACCTTC. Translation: CASREEIYGYTF.

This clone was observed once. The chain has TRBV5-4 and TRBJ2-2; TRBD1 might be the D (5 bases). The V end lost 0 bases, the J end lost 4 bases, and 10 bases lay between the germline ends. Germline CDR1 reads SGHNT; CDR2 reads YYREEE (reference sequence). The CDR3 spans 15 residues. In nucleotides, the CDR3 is TGTGCCAGCAGCTTGGAACAGGTTACCACCGGGGAGCTGTTTTTT. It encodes CASSLEQVTTGELFF. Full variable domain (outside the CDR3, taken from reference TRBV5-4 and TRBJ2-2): ETGVTQSPTHLIKTRGQQVTLRCSSQSGHNTVSWYQQALGQGPQFIFQYYREEENGRGNFPPRFSGLQFPNYSSELNVNALELDDSALYLCASSLEQVTTGELFFGEGSRLTVL.

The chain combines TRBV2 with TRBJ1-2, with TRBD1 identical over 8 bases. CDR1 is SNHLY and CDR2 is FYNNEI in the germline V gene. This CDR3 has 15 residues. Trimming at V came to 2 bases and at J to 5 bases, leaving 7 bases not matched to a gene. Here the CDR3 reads CASSETGRGLYGYTF. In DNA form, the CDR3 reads TGTGCCAGCAGTGAAACGGGCAGGGGGCTTTATGGCTACACCTTC. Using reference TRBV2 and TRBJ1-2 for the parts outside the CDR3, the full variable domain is EPEVTQTPSHQVTQMGQEVILRCVPISNHLYFYWYRQILGQKVEFLVSFYNNEISEKSEIFDDQFSVERPDGSNFTLKIRSTKLEDSAMYFCASSETGRGLYGYTFGSGTRLTVV.

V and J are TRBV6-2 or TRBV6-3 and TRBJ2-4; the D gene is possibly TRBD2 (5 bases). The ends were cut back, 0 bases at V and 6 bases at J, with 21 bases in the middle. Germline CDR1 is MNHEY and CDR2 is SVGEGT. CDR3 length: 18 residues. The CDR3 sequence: CASSYSQTTRDYLNIQYF. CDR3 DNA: TGTGCCAGCAGTTACTCTCAGACCACTAGGGATTACCTAAACATTCAGTACTTC.

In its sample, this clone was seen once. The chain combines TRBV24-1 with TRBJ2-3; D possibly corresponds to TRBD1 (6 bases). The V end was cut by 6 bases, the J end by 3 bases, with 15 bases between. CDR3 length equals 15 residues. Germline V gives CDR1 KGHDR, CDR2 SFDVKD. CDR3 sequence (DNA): TGTGCCACCAGTACAGGGCTCCTTGGAACAGATACGCAGTATTTT. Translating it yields CATSTGLLGTDTQYF.

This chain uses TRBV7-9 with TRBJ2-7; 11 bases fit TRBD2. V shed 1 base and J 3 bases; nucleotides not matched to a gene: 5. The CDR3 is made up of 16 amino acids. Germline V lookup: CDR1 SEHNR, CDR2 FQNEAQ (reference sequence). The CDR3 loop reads CASSLVTSGGHYEQYF. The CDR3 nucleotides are TGTGCCAGCAGCTTAGTTACTAGCGGGGGACACTACGAGCAGTACTTC.

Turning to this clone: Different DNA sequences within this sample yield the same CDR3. For the CDR3, the DNA is TGTGCCAGTAGTATAAGTGGCAATCAGCCCCAGCATTTT. Translating gives CASSISGNQPQHF. The V gene is TRBV19, the J gene TRBJ1-5; D is ambiguous. Trimming left V 2 bases short and J 2 bases short, with 4 bases between. The length of the CDR3 is 13 residues. The germline V gene encodes CDR1 LNHDA and CDR2 SQIVND (reference sequence).

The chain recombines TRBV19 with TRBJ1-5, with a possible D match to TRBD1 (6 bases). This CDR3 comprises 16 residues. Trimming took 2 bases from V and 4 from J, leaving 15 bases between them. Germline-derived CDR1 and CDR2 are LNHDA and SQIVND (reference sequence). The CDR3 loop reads CASSIYPGDENQPQHF. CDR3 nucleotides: TGTGCCAGTAGTATATACCCAGGGGATGAGAATCAGCCCCAGCATTTT.

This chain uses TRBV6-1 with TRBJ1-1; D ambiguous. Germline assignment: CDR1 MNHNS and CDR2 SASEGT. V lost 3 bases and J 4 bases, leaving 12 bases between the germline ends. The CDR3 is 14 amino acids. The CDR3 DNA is TGTGCCAGCAGTGATCGGCAGCGGGGCACTGAAGCTTTCTTT. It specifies CASSDRQRGTEAFF.

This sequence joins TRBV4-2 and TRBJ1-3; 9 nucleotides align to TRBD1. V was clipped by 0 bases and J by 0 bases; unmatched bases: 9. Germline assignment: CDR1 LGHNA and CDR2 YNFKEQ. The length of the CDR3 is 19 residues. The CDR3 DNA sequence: TGTGCCAGCAGCCAAGATAGAGGGACAGGGCAAGACTCTGGAAACACCATATATTTT. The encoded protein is CASSQDRGTGQDSGNTIYF.

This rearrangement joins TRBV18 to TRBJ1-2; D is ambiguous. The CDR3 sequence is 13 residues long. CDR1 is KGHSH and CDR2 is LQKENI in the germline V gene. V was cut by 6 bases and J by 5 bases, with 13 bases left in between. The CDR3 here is CASSQPDHYGYTF. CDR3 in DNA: TGTGCCAGCTCGCAACCGGACCATTATGGCTACACCTTC.

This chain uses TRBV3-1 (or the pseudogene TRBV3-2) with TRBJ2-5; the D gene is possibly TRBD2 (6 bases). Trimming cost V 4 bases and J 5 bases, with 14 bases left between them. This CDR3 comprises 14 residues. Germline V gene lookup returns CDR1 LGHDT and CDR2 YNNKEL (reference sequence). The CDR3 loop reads CASSPAAGQETQYF. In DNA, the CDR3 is TGTGCCAGCAGCCCAGCTGCGGGGCAGGAGACCCAGTACTTC.

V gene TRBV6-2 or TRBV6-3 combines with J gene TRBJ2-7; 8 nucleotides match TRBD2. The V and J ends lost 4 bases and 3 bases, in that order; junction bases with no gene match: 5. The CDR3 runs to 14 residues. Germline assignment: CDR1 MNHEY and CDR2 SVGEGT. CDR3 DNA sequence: TGTGCCAGCAGTTTGGGACTAGGACTCTACGAGCAGTACTTC. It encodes CASSLGLGLYEQYF.

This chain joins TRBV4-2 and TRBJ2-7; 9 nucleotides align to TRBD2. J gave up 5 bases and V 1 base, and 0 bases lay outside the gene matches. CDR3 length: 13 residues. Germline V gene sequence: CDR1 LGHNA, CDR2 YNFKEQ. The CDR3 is CASSQGLADEQYF. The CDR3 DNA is TGTGCCAGCAGCCAAGGACTAGCGGACGAGCAGTACTTC.

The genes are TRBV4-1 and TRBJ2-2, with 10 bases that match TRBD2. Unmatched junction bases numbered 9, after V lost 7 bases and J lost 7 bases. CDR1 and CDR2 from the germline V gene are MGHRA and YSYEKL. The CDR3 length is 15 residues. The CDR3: CASTSGGAAGGELFF. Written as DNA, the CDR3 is TGCGCCAGCACCAGCGGGGGGGCCGCAGGCGGGGAGCTGTTTTTT.

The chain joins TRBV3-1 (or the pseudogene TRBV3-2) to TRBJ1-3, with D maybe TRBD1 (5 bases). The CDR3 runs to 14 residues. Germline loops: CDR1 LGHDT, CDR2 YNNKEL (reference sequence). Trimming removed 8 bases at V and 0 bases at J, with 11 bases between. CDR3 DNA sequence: TGTGCCAGCGGGGGGACGGCCTCTGGAAACACCATATATTTT. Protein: CASGGTASGNTIYF.

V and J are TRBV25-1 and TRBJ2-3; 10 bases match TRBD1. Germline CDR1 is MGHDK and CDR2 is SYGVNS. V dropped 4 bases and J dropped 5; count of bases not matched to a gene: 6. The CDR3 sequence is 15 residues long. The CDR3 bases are TGTGCCAGCAGTGGGACAGGGGGTTTTGGAGATACGCAGTATTTT. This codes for CASSGTGGFGDTQYF.